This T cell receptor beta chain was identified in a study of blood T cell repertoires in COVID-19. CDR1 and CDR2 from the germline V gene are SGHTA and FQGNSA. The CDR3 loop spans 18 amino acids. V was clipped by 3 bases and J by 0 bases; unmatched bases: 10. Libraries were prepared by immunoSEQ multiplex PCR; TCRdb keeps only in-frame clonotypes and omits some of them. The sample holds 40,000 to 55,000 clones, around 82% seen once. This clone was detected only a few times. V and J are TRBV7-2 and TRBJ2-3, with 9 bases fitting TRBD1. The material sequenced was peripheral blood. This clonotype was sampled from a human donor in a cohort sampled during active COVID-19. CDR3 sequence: CASSLAGVTGGSTDTQYF. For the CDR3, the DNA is TGTGCCAGCAGCTTGGCAGGGGTGACAGGGGGAAGCACAGATACGCAGTATTTT.